The entry that follows covers one TCR beta chain sequence. Its antigen remains unidentified. The sample belongs to a study of PD-1 blockade in mismatch repair-deficient tumors. Only in-frame clones appear in the TCRdb table, and some are missing; sequencing was by immunoSEQ multiplex PCR. Among around 120,000 clones listed, 85% to 90% were seen once. Trimming stripped 2 bases from V and 0 bases from J, with 11 bases between. This CDR3 contains 15 residues. Germline V gives CDR1 MNHEY, CDR2 SVGAGI. Regarding the study as a whole: Tumor-resident clones, often undetectable pretreatment in blood, expanded then contracted after pembrolizumab.

The genes are TRBV6-5 and TRBJ2-7, with D unclear. The source material was peripheral blood, sampled 44 weeks after starting pembrolizumab. This TCR derives from an adult with mismatch repair-deficient cancer. The CDR3 region is CASSYRQMSSYEQYF. The CDR3 DNA reads as TGTGCCAGCAGTTACCGACAAATGAGCTCCTACGAGCAGTACTTC.